This entry describes one T cell receptor (beta chain). A much larger clone differs by one base, so this may be a read error. Germline-derived CDR1 and CDR2 are KGHSH and LQKENI. CDR3 length: 14 residues. With 2 bases removed from V and 3 bases from J, the gap between germline ends came to 11 bases. These data are taken from a study of regulatory T cells in long-lasting Graves disease. According to the study, TCR beta libraries were built with iRepertoire HTBI primers and CDR3-region Arm-PCR. Using its own MiXCR run on the multiplex PCR reads, TCRdb lists one record per CDR3 protein. The repertoire includes roughly 560,000 distinct CDR3 sequences, about 16% of them detected once, and around 25% sits in the top ten. Time point: newly diagnosed GD, antithyroid drugs for less than 3 months. PBMC RNA was the source of the TCR library. The data were also submitted as part of a second study, on T cells in Graves' hyperthyroidism and ophthalmopathy. That report notes: Carried out on the TCR CDR3, a first-round RT-PCR used the HTBI primer set.

Source: peripheral blood mononuclear cells (PBMCs), taken at new diagnosis, from a patient treated with antithyroid drugs. The origin of this receptor is a woman aged 40-60 years with Graves disease. This rearrangement joins TRBV18 to TRBJ2-7, with D tentatively TRBD2 (5 bases). The CDR3 sequence: CASSPTGKLYEQYF. The CDR3 DNA is TGTGCCAGCTCACCAACCGGGAAGCTCTACGAGCAGTACTTC.